These 10 T cell receptor beta chains came from one sample sequenced in a study of blood T cell repertoires in COVID-19. Sequencing was performed with immunoSEQ multiplex PCR; in TCRdb, only in-frame clones are kept and a portion is missing. The data contain 200,000 to 250,000 clones, 70% to 90% of them seen just once; the ten biggest clones take up about a tenth. Sample: PBMCs or T cells enriched from blood (not recorded which). The source of these receptors is a man between 25 and 39 years old who had recovered from COVID-19.

The chain uses TRBV6-5 and TRBJ1-6; 7 bases match TRBD1. The ends lost 2 bases at V and 7 bases at J; junction bases unmatched: 2. Looked up from germline, CDR1 is MNHEY and CDR2 is SVGAGI. The CDR3 contains 14 residues. CDR3 in amino acids: CASSYPGGNSPLHF. CDR3 nucleotides: TGTGCCAGCAGTTACCCAGGGGGGAATTCACCCCTCCACTTT.

This chain connects TRBV11-2 to TRBJ1-6; D ambiguous. This CDR3 region has 14 residues. Trimming pared 1 base from V and 6 bases from J, leaving 7 bases between. Germline CDR1 and CDR2: SGHAT and FQNNGV. The CDR3 DNA reads as TGTGCCAGCAGCTTAGGTTCATCTAATTCACCCCTCCACTTT. This gives the protein CASSLGSSNSPLHF.

V gene TRBV3-1 (or the pseudogene TRBV3-2) combines with J gene TRBJ2-1; 8 bases map to TRBD1. Unmatched junction bases numbered 4, after V lost 2 bases and J lost 7 bases. This CDR3 has 14 residues. Germline CDR1 and CDR2: LGHDT and YNNKEL (reference sequence). CDR3 in amino acids: CASSQRDRPNEQFF. CDR3 coding DNA: TGTGCCAGCAGCCAACGGGACAGGCCAAATGAGCAGTTCTTC.

V gene TRBV4-1 combines with J gene TRBJ2-7; TRBD1 agrees at 7 bases. The CDR3 is 16 amino acids. V trimming: 0 bases; J trimming: 0 bases; junction bases outside the gene matches: 5. Per germline, CDR1 MGHRA and CDR2 YSYEKL. The CDR3 region is CASSQDFPGGSYEQYF. CDR3 bases: TGCGCCAGCAGCCAAGATTTCCCAGGGGGCTCCTACGAGCAGTACTTC.

The CDR3 spells CASSYATGSSYEQYF. DNA of the CDR3: TGTGCCAGCAGTTACGCGACAGGGAGCTCCTACGAGCAGTACTTC. The chain recombines TRBV6-5 with TRBJ2-7; 7 nucleotides line up with TRBD1. The CDR3 loop spans 15 amino acids. The germline gives CDR1 MNHEY, CDR2 SVGAGI. Trimming cost V 2 bases and J 0 bases; bases outside gene matches: 4.

This clone was recorded a few times. The chain has TRBV19 and TRBJ1-2; a possible D gene is TRBD1 (5 bases). Germline V gene data show CDR1 as LNHDA and CDR2 as SQIVND (reference sequence). Trimming left V 2 bases short and J 2 bases short, with 9 bases between. The CDR3 has 14 amino acids. The DNA for the CDR3 is TGTGCCAGTAGTATAACAGGTCGCAACTATGGCTACACCTTC. This translates into CASSITGRNYGYTF.

The J gene is TRBJ1-5, the V gene TRBV30; 9 positions agree with TRBD1. This CDR3 has 14 residues. J was trimmed by 1 base and V by 5 bases; bases with no gene match: 3. The germline V gene has CDR1 GTSNPN and CDR2 SVGIG (reference sequence). Written as DNA, the CDR3 is TGTGCCTGGTCGACAGGGGGGAGCAATCAGCCCCAGCATTTT. It specifies CAWSTGGSNQPQHF. Looking up the rest from reference TRBV30 and TRBJ1-5 gives the full variable domain: SQTIHQWPATLVQPVGSPLSLECTVEGTSNPNLYWYRQAAGRGLQLLFYSVGIGQISSEVPQNLSASRPQDRQFILSSKKLLLSDSGFYLCAWSTGGSNQPQHFGDGTRLSIL.

This clone came up once. The rearrangement joins TRBV18 to TRBJ1-1; 7 nucleotides line up with TRBD1. The CDR3 loop spans 17 amino acids. Losses at the gene ends were 2 bases for V and 2 bases for J; bases not matched to a gene: 11. CDR1 and CDR2 (germline): KGHSH, LQKENI. CDR3 DNA: TGTGCCAGCTCACCAAGAGCGACACAGGGGCATAACACTGAAGCTTTCTTT. This encodes CASSPRATQGHNTEAFF.

The chain recombines TRBV10-1 with TRBJ1-1; TRBD1 agrees at 8 bases. V shed 2 bases, J shed 5 bases, and the junction held 13 bases outside the gene matches. Per germline, CDR1 WNHNN and CDR2 SYGVQD (reference sequence). The CDR3 contains 17 residues. The CDR3 DNA is TGCGCCAGCAGTGAGCACCCCCAGGGGGCCGGGGGGACTGAAGCTTTCTTT. Protein sequence: CASSEHPQGAGGTEAFF.

This clone was recorded a few times. Other nucleotide sequences in the sample specify the same CDR3. J is TRBJ1-2 and V is TRBV12-3 or TRBV12-4, with D tentatively TRBD1 (5 bases). The length of the CDR3 is 12 residues. V was shortened by 3 bases and J by 8 bases, with 10 bases between the two germline ends. The DNA of the CDR3 is TGTGCCAGCAGTTTCGGGGGTTGGGGCTACACCTTC. This codes for CASSFGGWGYTF.